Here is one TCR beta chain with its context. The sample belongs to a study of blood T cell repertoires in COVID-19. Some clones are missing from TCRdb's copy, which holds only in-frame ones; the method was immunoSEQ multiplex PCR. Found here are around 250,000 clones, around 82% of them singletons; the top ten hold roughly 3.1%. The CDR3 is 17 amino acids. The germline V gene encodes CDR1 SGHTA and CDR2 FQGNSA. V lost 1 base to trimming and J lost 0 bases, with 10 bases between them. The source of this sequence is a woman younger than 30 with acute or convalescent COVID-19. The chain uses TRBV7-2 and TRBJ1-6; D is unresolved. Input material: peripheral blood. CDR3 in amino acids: CASSLVPVFSYNSPLHF. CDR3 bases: TGTGCCAGCAGCTTAGTCCCGGTCTTCTCCTATAATTCACCCCTCCACTTT.